Sequencing of this TCR beta chain was carried out in a study of T cells in Graves' hyperthyroidism and ophthalmopathy. About the research overall: Peripheral blood was obtained at initial diagnosis, preceding any treatment.

CDR3 length equals 16 residues. The junction had 8 bases not matched to a gene; V was cut back by 3 bases and J by 0 bases. Per germline, CDR1 GTSNPN and CDR2 SVGIG (reference sequence). This clonotype has ten or more counts. Amplification yielded TCR beta CDR3 regions, with RNA transcripts as the source. HTBI primers drove first-round RT-PCR of the TCR CDR3. In TCRdb, the multiplex PCR reads were re-called with MiXCR into one record per CDR3 protein. The sample shows roughly 580,000 distinct CDR3 sequences, approximately 13% of them seen only once. The V gene is TRBV30, the J gene TRBJ2-1; the match to TRBD2 covers 7 bases. Sequenced: blood. This clonotype was obtained from a woman aged 30 to 39 with Graves' hyperthyroidism that later progressed to Graves' ophthalmopathy. The CDR3: CAWRSSGLSSYNEQFF. The CDR3 region has the DNA TGTGCCTGGAGGTCTAGCGGTCTAAGCTCCTACAATGAGCAGTTCTTC.